This TCR beta chain was sequenced for a study of post-analysis software for immune sequencing data. Study summary: Secondary progressive, relapsing-remitting and progressive-relapsing multiple sclerosis were among the included disease courses.

About this clonotype itself: Its target is not known.

Unique molecular identifiers were built into the TCR beta cDNA libraries. T cells numbering about 0.95 to 10 million yielded roughly 0.5 million cDNA molecules. MiXCR, applied by TCRdb to the PCR reads, yields one record per CDR3 protein. Of 750,000 to 950,000 distinct CDR3 sequences in the sample, approximately 57% were seen once. Study results and caveats: The F measure placed samples prepared in the same batch into strongly shared clusters. Compared with controls, patients had more of roughly 5 TRBV segments, including TRBV5-6, TRBV5-1 and TRBV20-1. Those with multiple sclerosis, the patient group, showed significantly lower normalized Chao1 diversity than controls.

The trim removed 6 bases at V and 1 base at J, leaving 9 bases unmatched. CDR3 length: 18 amino acids. This sequence joins TRBV12-3 or TRBV12-4 and TRBJ2-7; TRBD2 agrees at 16 bases. The sequence was obtained from a girl under 18 with multiple sclerosis. Input material: blood. This chain's CDR3 is CASSSSGTSGRESYEQYF. CDR3 DNA: TGTGCCAGCAGCTCCTCCGGGACTAGCGGGAGGGAGTCCTACGAGCAGTACTTC.